These 5 T cell receptor beta chains originate from one sample sequenced in a study of blood T cell repertoires in COVID-19. The data were produced by immunoSEQ multiplex PCR, yet TCRdb's version contains in-frame clones alone and is incomplete. The table lists roughly 280,000 clones, around 85% of them singletons. Sample: peripheral blood. The receptors come from a woman aged 70-85 years with acute or convalescent COVID-19.

V gene TRBV2 combines with J gene TRBJ2-7; weak D call: TRBD1 (6 bases). V was trimmed by 8 bases and J by 1 base, leaving 18 bases between them. The CDR3 spans 15 residues. Germline values: CDR1 SNHLY, CDR2 FYNNEI. The chain's CDR3 is CASGRSGAFSYEQYF. For the CDR3, the DNA is TGTGCCAGCGGCCGATCAGGGGCCTTTTCCTACGAGCAGTACTTC.

CDR3 region: CASSPQGLSGYTF. The DNA of the CDR3 is TGTGCCAGCTCACCTCAGGGGCTCAGTGGCTACACCTTC. The gene calls are TRBV18 and TRBJ1-2; D possibly corresponds to TRBD1 (6 bases). V lost 3 bases and J 7 bases, leaving 12 bases between the germline ends. Germline V gene lookup returns CDR1 KGHSH and CDR2 LQKENI. This CDR3 is 13 amino acids long. Full variable domain (missing parts from reference TRBV18 and TRBJ1-2): NAGVMQNPRHLVRRRGQEARLRCSPMKGHSHVYWYRQLPEEGLKFMVYLQKENIIDESGMPKERFSAEFPKEGPSILRIQQVVRGDSAAYFCASSPQGLSGYTFGSGTRLTVV.

The V gene is TRBV19, the J gene TRBJ2-7; 7 bases are a match to TRBD2. Trimming took 4 bases from V and 0 from J; bases not matched to a gene: 9. The CDR3 extends over 16 amino acids. Germline lookup yields CDR1 LNHDA and CDR2 SQIVND (reference sequence). The CDR3, as DNA: TGTGCCAGTAGTAGGACCTCTCTAGCGGCCTCCTACGAGCAGTACTTC. It encodes CASSRTSLAASYEQYF.

To note about this clone: The junction shows a germline mismatch at one end, possibly a read error. V and J are TRBV29-1 and TRBJ2-4; D uncertain. The germline CDR1 and CDR2 sequences are SQVTM and ANQGSEA. The CDR3 sequence is 11 residues long. The CDR3 DNA is TGCAGCGTTGAAGATTTTCCAGAAGTCTCCTTC. Protein sequence: CSVEDFPEVSF.

Only one count was recorded for this clone. The chain uses TRBV2 and TRBJ1-5; no clear D gene. The germline gives CDR1 SNHLY, CDR2 FYNNEI. The CDR3 sequence is 14 residues long. The V gene lost 5 bases and the J gene lost 10 bases, with 18 bases spanning the gap. The CDR3 is CASSSYGVISPQHF. As DNA, the CDR3 is TGTGCCAGCAGTTCCTACGGAGTAATCAGCCCCCAGCATTTT.